The 30 T cell receptor beta chains in this list originate from one sample, sequenced in a study of blood T cell repertoires in COVID-19. Profiling relied on immunoSEQ multiplex PCR, and the TCRdb table lists in-frame clones only, not all of them. The table has some 68,000 clones, 90% to 95% seen once. Sequences were obtained from peripheral blood. The receptors shown here come from a man aged 40-49 years with COVID-19, enrolled during active disease.

The V gene is TRBV6-5, the J gene TRBJ1-5; TRBD1 is a possible D gene (6 bases). Per the germline V gene, CDR1 is MNHEY and CDR2 is SVGAGI. V was clipped by 4 bases and J by 6 bases, with 13 bases between them. The CDR3 covers 14 residues. CDR3 DNA: TGTGCCAGCAGTTTCAGGGGCGCCGGTCAGCCCCAGCATTTT. Translated, it gives CASSFRGAGQPQHF.

The chain employs TRBV7-3 and TRBJ2-2; 8 nucleotides agree with TRBD2. The CDR3 runs to 13 residues. Germline V gene sequence: CDR1 SGHTA, CDR2 FQGTGA. J was trimmed by 6 bases and V by 5 bases; bases with no gene match: 2. In DNA form, the CDR3 reads TGTGCCAGCAGCAGTAGCGGGGCCGGGGAGCTGTTTTTT. It translates to CASSSSGAGELFF.

The chain employs TRBV7-6 and TRBJ2-5, with D possibly matching TRBD1 (5 bases). V was trimmed by 5 bases and J by 1 base, leaving 14 bases between them. Germline V CDR1 and CDR2: SGHVS, FNYEAQ. This CDR3 is 15 amino acids long. In nucleotides, the CDR3 is TGTGCCAGCAGCCCCGCCAGGGTCACCCAAGAGACCCAGTACTTC. The encoded protein is CASSPARVTQETQYF.

The rearrangement links TRBV4-2 to TRBJ2-5, with 7 positions matching TRBD1. The CDR3 extends over 15 amino acids. J gave up 0 bases and V 4 bases, and 5 bases lay outside the gene matches. CDR1 is LGHNA and CDR2 is YNFKEQ in the germline V gene. The CDR3 DNA sequence: TGTGCCAGCAGCCGCAGAGACAGGGACCAAGAGACCCAGTACTTC. Translated, it gives CASSRRDRDQETQYF.

The CDR3 is CATSSLLSGTDTQYF. CDR3 nucleotides: TGTGCCACCTCTTCCCTACTATCCGGCACAGATACGCAGTATTTT. The genes are TRBV15 and TRBJ2-3; no reliable D call. The CDR3 runs to 15 residues. In germline, CDR1 is LNHNV, CDR2 YYDKDF (reference sequence). V was shortened by 8 bases and J by 1 base, with 16 bases between the two germline ends. Full variable domain (rest looked up from reference TRBV15 and TRBJ2-3): DAMVIQNPRYQVTQFGKPVTLSCSQTLNHNVMYWYQQKSSQAPKLLFHYYDKDFNNEADTPDNFQSRRPNTSFCFLDIRSPGLGDTAMYLCATSSLLSGTDTQYFGPGTRLTVL.

This rearrangement joins TRBV7-2 to TRBJ2-2, with 9 bases aligning to TRBD2. CDR3 size: 15 residues. With V trimmed by 3 bases and J by 7 bases, 6 bases remained unmatched. CDR1 is SGHTA, CDR2 FQGNSA, per germline. CDR3 protein: CASSFSGGFGGELFF. DNA of the CDR3: TGTGCCAGCAGCTTCAGCGGGGGGTTTGGCGGGGAGCTGTTTTTT.

This clone was seen a single time. The chain uses TRBV19 and TRBJ1-6; D is unresolved. V was clipped by 6 bases and J by 0 bases, with 6 bases between them. The CDR3 consists of 14 residues. Looked up from germline, CDR1 is LNHDA and CDR2 is SQIVND (reference sequence). CDR3 sequence: CASRGASYNSPLHF. The CDR3, as DNA: TGTGCCAGTAGGGGCGCCTCCTATAATTCACCCCTCCACTTT. The whole variable domain, filled in from reference TRBV19 and TRBJ1-6, reads DGGITQSPKYLFRKEGQNVTLSCEQNLNHDAMYWYRQDPGQGLRLIYYSQIVNDFQKGDIAEGYSVSREKKESFPLTVTSAQKNPTAFYLCASRGASYNSPLHFGNGTRLTVT.

The rearrangement uses TRBV7-9 and TRBJ1-4; maybe TRBD1 (5 bases). The V gene lost 6 bases and the J gene lost 1 base, with 18 bases spanning the gap. This CDR3 region has 17 residues. Germline-derived CDR1 and CDR2 are SEHNR and FQNEAQ (reference sequence). The CDR3 loop is CASRFQQGSRTNEKLFF. CDR3 sequence (DNA): TGTGCCAGCAGGTTCCAGCAGGGTAGTAGAACTAATGAAAAACTGTTTTTT.

The V gene is TRBV14, the J gene TRBJ2-6; TRBD1 matches at 9 bases. Germline CDR1 SGHDN, CDR2 FVKESK. The junction had 9 bases not matched to a gene; V was cut back by 0 bases and J by 0 bases. This CDR3 has 20 residues. CDR3 loop: CASSQELQGATPSGANVLTF. Written as DNA, the CDR3 is TGTGCCAGCAGCCAAGAGCTACAGGGGGCTACCCCCTCTGGGGCCAACGTCCTGACTTTC.

The chain uses TRBV12-3 or TRBV12-4 and TRBJ2-7; D is unresolved. The V gene lost 5 bases and the J gene lost 3 bases, with 11 bases spanning the gap. There are 13 residues in the CDR3. CDR3 sequence (DNA): TGTGCCAGCAGTCCCACCTACGGCTACGAGCAGTACTTC. The encoded protein is CASSPTYGYEQYF.

The chain couples TRBV3-1 (or the pseudogene TRBV3-2) to TRBJ2-2; 12 positions match TRBD1. The CDR3 spans 16 residues. Unmatched junction bases numbered 6, after V lost 4 bases and J lost 6 bases. Germline CDR1 and CDR2: LGHDT and YNNKEL (reference sequence). The CDR3 sequence: CASSRPGQGAAGELFF. CDR3 nucleotide sequence: TGTGCCAGCAGCCGGCCGGGACAGGGGGCTGCCGGGGAGCTGTTTTTT.

This sequence joins TRBV2 and TRBJ2-2; D unclear. Germline V gene sequence: CDR1 SNHLY, CDR2 FYNNEI. The CDR3 has 13 amino acids. The V end lost 5 bases, the J end lost 5 bases, and 9 bases lay between the germline ends. CDR3 in DNA: TGTGCCAGCAGTCCCCTCCCTACCGGGGAGCTGTTTTTT. Translating gives CASSPLPTGELFF.

The genes are TRBV5-1 and TRBJ2-3; no definite D call. The CDR3 is 14 residues long. Germline values: CDR1 SGHRS, CDR2 YFSETQ. Trimming stripped 6 bases from V and 1 base from J, with 12 bases between. CDR3 bases: TGCGCCAGCACCCCTAGAAGTGGCACAGATACGCAGTATTTT. It codes for CASTPRSGTDTQYF.

CDR3 in amino acids: CSATDPGGNQPQHF. CDR3 nucleotide sequence: TGCAGTGCTACTGACCCAGGGGGCAATCAGCCCCAGCATTTT. J is TRBJ1-5 and V is TRBV20-1, with D perhaps TRBD1 (6 bases). Germline assignment: CDR1 DFQATT and CDR2 SNEGSKA (reference sequence). CDR3 size: 14 residues. Trimming cost V 4 bases and J 2 bases, with 12 bases left between them.

The CDR3 sequence is CASSQERKGISTDTQYF. The CDR3 bases are TGTGCCAGCAGCCAAGAGAGGAAGGGGATTAGCACAGATACGCAGTATTTT. This chain joins TRBV14 and TRBJ2-3; D possibly corresponds to TRBD1 (5 bases). The CDR3 runs 17 residues. The ends were cut back, 0 bases at V and 0 bases at J, with 13 bases in the middle. Germline V lookup: CDR1 SGHDN, CDR2 FVKESK.

The rearrangement links TRBV2 to TRBJ1-1, with a tentative D call TRBD1 (5 bases). Germline CDR1 is SNHLY and CDR2 is FYNNEI. V lost 4 bases and J lost 6, with 9 bases in between. CDR3 length: 12 amino acids. The CDR3 nucleotides are TGTGCCAGCAGTGTACAGGAATCTGAAGCTTTCTTT. Amino acid sequence: CASSVQESEAFF.

The chain carries TRBV29-1 and TRBJ1-2; TRBD1 matches 8 bases. This CDR3 is built from 14 residues. CDR1 SQVTM and CDR2 ANQGSEA come from the germline V gene. Trimming at V came to 6 bases and at J to 6 bases, leaving 12 bases not matched to a gene. The CDR3: CSVDRQGASDGYTF. CDR3 in DNA: TGCAGCGTCGACCGGCAGGGGGCATCGGATGGCTACACCTTC.

The rearrangement uses TRBV29-1 and TRBJ2-3; a weak D match, TRBD1 (6 bases). V was pared by 5 bases and J by 1 base, with 16 bases between. The CDR3 is 15 amino acids. Germline assignment: CDR1 SQVTM and CDR2 ANQGSEA. CDR3 in DNA: TGCAGCGTTTTACGGGACACCGGCGGCACAGATACGCAGTATTTT. It codes for CSVLRDTGGTDTQYF.

The V and J genes are TRBV6-5 and TRBJ1-1, with 11 bases fitting TRBD1. The CDR3 is made up of 15 amino acids. Per germline, CDR1 MNHEY and CDR2 SVGAGI. With V trimmed by 3 bases and J by 5 bases, 5 bases remained unmatched. The CDR3 region has the DNA TGTGCCAGCAGTTATGACGGACAGGGGGCTACTGAAGCTTTCTTT. Protein: CASSYDGQGATEAFF.

The J gene is TRBJ1-3, the V gene TRBV6-2 or TRBV6-3; 7 bases line up with TRBD1. Germline CDR1 MNHEY, CDR2 SVGEGT. CDR3 size: 18 residues. Unmatched junction bases numbered 11, after V lost 2 bases and J lost 1 base. CDR3 amino acids: CASSYSGGGRGSGNTIYF. The CDR3 DNA sequence: TGTGCCAGCAGTTACAGCGGAGGTGGCAGGGGGTCTGGAAACACCATATATTTT.

For this clone: The same CDR3 can be traced to other DNA sequences in this sample. The V gene is TRBV5-1, the J gene TRBJ2-7; 7 bases are shared with TRBD1. Germline trimming cut 0 bases from V and 3 bases from J; bases unmatched to any gene: 0. The CDR3 is made up of 13 amino acids. Germline V gene sequence: CDR1 SGHRS, CDR2 YFSETQ. CDR3 amino acids: CASSLDRGYEQYF. The CDR3 bases are TGCGCCAGCAGCTTGGACAGGGGCTACGAGCAGTACTTC.

V and J are TRBV27 and TRBJ1-5, with D hard to call. The CDR3 is 15 residues long. CDR1 and CDR2 from the germline V gene are MNHEY and SMNVEV (reference sequence). The V gene lost 0 bases and the J gene lost 3 bases, with 9 bases spanning the gap. CDR3 nucleotide sequence: TGTGCCAGCAGTTTATCGTGGCGGCACAATCAGCCCCAGCATTTT. Residues: CASSLSWRHNQPQHF.

The chain carries TRBV5-1 and TRBJ2-7; D is uncertain. The CDR3 extends over 15 amino acids. Germline-derived CDR1 and CDR2 are SGHRS and YFSETQ. Trimming removed 0 bases from V and 0 bases from J, with 10 bases in between. CDR3 region: CASSLGTTSSYEQYF. The DNA for the CDR3 is TGCGCCAGCAGCTTGGGCACAACAAGCTCCTACGAGCAGTACTTC.

The chain joins TRBV14 to TRBJ1-2, with D unclear. The CDR3 runs to 14 residues. V lost 0 bases and J 7 bases, leaving 12 bases between the germline ends. CDR1 and CDR2 from the germline V gene are SGHDN and FVKESK. CDR3 sequence (DNA): TGTGCCAGCAGCCAAGATCTCGGGGTTGGTGGCTACACCTTC. It specifies CASSQDLGVGGYTF.

This rearrangement joins TRBV7-2 to TRBJ2-1; D possibly corresponds to TRBD2 (5 bases). The CDR3 consists of 13 residues. V shed 2 bases and J shed 9 bases, with 11 bases lying between them. Germline V gene lookup returns CDR1 SGHTA and CDR2 FQGNSA. The CDR3 protein is CASSLPGKFEQFF. CDR3 in DNA: TGTGCCAGCAGCTTACCGGGGAAGTTTGAGCAGTTCTTC.

The V gene is TRBV10-3, the J gene TRBJ2-1; D may be TRBD1 (5 bases). Germline V gene lookup returns CDR1 ENHRY and CDR2 SYGVKD. Trimming cost V 2 bases and J 8 bases, with 13 bases left between them. The CDR3 runs to 14 residues. CDR3 coding DNA: TGTGCCATCAGTGAGGTGGGAACAGGAGATGAGCAGTTCTTC. Translation gives CAISEVGTGDEQFF.

The count of this clone is one. This chain connects TRBV5-4 to TRBJ1-5, with 10 bases lining up with TRBD1. The V segment lost 4 bases and the J segment 0 bases; nucleotides outside the gene matches: 4. CDR1 is SGHNT, CDR2 YYREEE, per germline (reference sequence). There are 16 residues in the CDR3. CDR3 protein: CASSAGQGRSNQPQHF. CDR3 nucleotides: TGTGCCAGCAGCGCGGGACAGGGGCGTAGCAATCAGCCCCAGCATTTT. The complete variable domain, with remaining parts taken from reference TRBV5-4 and TRBJ1-5, reads ETGVTQSPTHLIKTRGQQVTLRCSSQSGHNTVSWYQQALGQGPQFIFQYYREEENGRGNFPPRFSGLQFPNYSSELNVNALELDDSALYLCASSAGQGRSNQPQHFGDGTRLSIL.

The chain recombines TRBV5-4 with TRBJ1-3; TRBD1 agrees at 7 bases. Germline V gene data show CDR1 as SGHNT and CDR2 as YYREEE (reference sequence). With 0 bases clipped from V and 0 bases from J, the junction kept 3 bases outside the gene matches. The CDR3 covers 16 residues. CDR3 region: CASSLVDRNSGNTIYF. For the CDR3, the DNA is TGTGCCAGCAGCTTGGTGGACAGGAACTCTGGAAACACCATATATTTT.

J is TRBJ2-1 and V is TRBV27, with D perhaps matching TRBD1 (6 bases). V lost 0 bases and J 5 bases, leaving 11 bases between the germline ends. The germline CDR1 and CDR2 sequences are MNHEY and SMNVEV (reference sequence). The CDR3 runs 15 residues. The CDR3, as DNA: TGTGCCAGCAGTTTATCTATGGGGGCCAACAATGAGCAGTTCTTC. It yields the protein CASSLSMGANNEQFF.

The chain carries TRBV9 and TRBJ2-3, with 9 bases that match TRBD2. The CDR3 loop spans 18 amino acids. Losses at the gene ends were 0 bases for V and 1 base for J; bases not matched to a gene: 9. From germline, CDR1 is SGDLS and CDR2 YYNGEE. CDR3 residues: CASSVGTSASGGTDTQYF. In DNA form, the CDR3 reads TGTGCCAGCAGCGTAGGGACTAGCGCCTCTGGGGGCACAGATACGCAGTATTTT.